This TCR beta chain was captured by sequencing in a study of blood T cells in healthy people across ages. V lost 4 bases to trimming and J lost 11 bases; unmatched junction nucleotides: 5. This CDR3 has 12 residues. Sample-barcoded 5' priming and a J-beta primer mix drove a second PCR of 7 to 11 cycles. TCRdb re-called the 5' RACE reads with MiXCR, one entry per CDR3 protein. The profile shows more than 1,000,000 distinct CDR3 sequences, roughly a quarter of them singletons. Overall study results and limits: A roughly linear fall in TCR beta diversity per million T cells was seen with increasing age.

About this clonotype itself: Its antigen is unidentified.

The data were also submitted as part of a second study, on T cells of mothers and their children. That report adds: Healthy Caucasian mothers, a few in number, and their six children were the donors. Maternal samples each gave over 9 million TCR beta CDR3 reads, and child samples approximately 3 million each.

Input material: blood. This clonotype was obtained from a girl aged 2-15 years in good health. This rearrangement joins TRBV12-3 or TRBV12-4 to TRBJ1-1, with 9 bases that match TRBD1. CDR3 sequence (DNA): TGTGCCAGCAGTTCGGGGACAGGGTCGGCTTTCTTT. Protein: CASSSGTGSAFF.